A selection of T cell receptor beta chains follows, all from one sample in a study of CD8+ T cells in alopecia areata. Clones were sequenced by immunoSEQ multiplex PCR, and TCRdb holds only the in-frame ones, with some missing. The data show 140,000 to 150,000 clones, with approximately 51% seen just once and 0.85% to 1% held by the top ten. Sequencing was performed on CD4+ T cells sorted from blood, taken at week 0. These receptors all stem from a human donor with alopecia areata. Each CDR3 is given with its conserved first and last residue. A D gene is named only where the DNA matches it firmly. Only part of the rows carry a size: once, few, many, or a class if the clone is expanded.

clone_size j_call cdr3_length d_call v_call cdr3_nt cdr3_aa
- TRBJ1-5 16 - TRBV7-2 TGTGCCAGCAGCTTAAAGGGTCGAGCTAGCAATCAGCCCCAGCATTTT CASSLKGRASNQPQHF
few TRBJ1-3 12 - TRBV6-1 TGTGCCAGTTTCACGGAGGGGACTGTCATATATTTT CASFTEGTVIYF
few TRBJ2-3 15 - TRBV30 TGTGCCTGGAGACGGACATGGGCAGACACAGATACGCAGTATTTT CAWRRTWADTDTQYF
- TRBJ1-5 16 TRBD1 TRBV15 TGTGCCACCAGCAGAGATGGGGGGACAGTTTACGGGCCCCAGCATTTT CATSRDGGTVYGPQHF
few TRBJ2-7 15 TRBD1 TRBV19 TGTGCCAGTAGCCCGATGGACAGGGCTACCTACGAGCAGTACTTC CASSPMDRATYEQYF
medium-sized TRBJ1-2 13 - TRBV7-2 TGTGCCAGCAGCCCGGAGGTGGGTAGTGGCTACACCTTC CASSPEVGSGYTF
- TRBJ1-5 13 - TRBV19 TGTGCCAGTAGTATACAGGTGAATCAGCCCCAGCATTTT CASSIQVNQPQHF
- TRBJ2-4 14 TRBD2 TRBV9 TGTGCCAGCAGCGTAGACCCCGGGAGGGACATTCAGTACTTC CASSVDPGRDIQYF
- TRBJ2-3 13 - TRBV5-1 TGCGCCAGCGGGCCAGGCCCCACAGATACGCAGTATTTT CASGPGPTDTQYF
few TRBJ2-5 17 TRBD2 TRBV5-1 TGCGCCAGCACACCGGGACTAGCGGGGGGGACCTCAGAGACCCAGTACTTC CASTPGLAGGTSETQYF
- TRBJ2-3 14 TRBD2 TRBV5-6 TGTGCCAGCAGCCCCGGGGGGGCGCGAAATACGCAGTATTTT CASSPGGARNTQYF
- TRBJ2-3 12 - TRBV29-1 TGCAGCGTTGAGGGGGCCACAGATACGCAGTATTTT CSVEGATDTQYF
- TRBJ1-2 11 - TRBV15 TGTGCCACCAGCAGAAGGCTCGACTACACCTTC CATSRRLDYTF
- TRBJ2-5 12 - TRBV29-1 TGCAGCGTCGGCTTTGTAGAAGAGACCCAGTACTTC CSVGFVEETQYF
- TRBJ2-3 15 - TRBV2 TGTGCCAGCAGTGAAGTAAGGGCTAGCACAGATACGCAGTATTTT CASSEVRASTDTQYF
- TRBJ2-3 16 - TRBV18 TGTGCCAGCTCACCATGGCAGGCGGGTTATGCAGATACGCAGTATTTT CASSPWQAGYADTQYF
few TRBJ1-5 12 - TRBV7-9 TGTGCCAGCAGCCGGGAGGATCAGCCCCAGCATTTT CASSREDQPQHF
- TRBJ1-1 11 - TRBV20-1 TGCAGTTCACCCAAGGAGAGTTTAGCTTTCTTT CSSPKESLAFF
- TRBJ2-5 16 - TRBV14 TGTGCCAGCAGCCAAGCTCGCAGCTCGTACCAAGAGACCCAGTACTTC CASSQARSSYQETQYF
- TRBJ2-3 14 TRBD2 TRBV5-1 TGCGCCAGCAGCTTGGGACTAGCTGGGGATACGCAGTATTTT CASSLGLAGDTQYF
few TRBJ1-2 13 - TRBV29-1 TGCAGCGTTGAAGAACGGGGTTGGTCTGGCTACACCTTC CSVEERGWSGYTF
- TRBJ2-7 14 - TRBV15 TGTGCCACCAGCAGAGTCGCAGGGGCGGGCGAGCAGTACTTC CATSRVAGAGEQYF
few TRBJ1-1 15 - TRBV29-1 TGCAGCGTTGATCTTCCGTGGGGTAGAGGGACTGAAGCTTTCTTT CSVDLPWGRGTEAFF
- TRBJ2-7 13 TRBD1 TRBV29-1 TGCAGCGTTGGAGACAGGGCCTCCTACGAGCAGTACTTC CSVGDRASYEQYF
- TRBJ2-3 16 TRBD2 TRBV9 TGTGCCAGCAGCCCTCAACTAGCGGGAGTAGTGGATACGCAGTATTTT CASSPQLAGVVDTQYF
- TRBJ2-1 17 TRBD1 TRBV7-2 TGTGCCAGCAGCTTAGGGACAGGGCCCCTCTCCTACAATGAGCAGTTCTTC CASSLGTGPLSYNEQFF
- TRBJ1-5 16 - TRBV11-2 TGTGCCAGCAGCTTAGATGCAATCGCAGGGCGGCAGCCCCAGCATTTT CASSLDAIAGRQPQHF
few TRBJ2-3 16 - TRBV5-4 TGTGCCAGCAGCTTGGACGCCCAGCGGCTCACAGATACGCAGTATTTT CASSLDAQRLTDTQYF
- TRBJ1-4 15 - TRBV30 TGTGCCTGGACCACAGCGGGGCACAGGGTTGAAAAACTGTTTTTT CAWTTAGHRVEKLFF
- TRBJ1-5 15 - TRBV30 TGTGCCTGGAGACCCCCGGGTTATAGCAATCAGCCCCAGCATTTT CAWRPPGYSNQPQHF
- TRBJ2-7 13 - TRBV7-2 TGTGCCAGCAGCTCCCGCTTCAACTACGAGCAGTACTTC CASSSRFNYEQYF
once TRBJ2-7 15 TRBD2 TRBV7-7 TGTGCTAGCAGCAAGTACCTAAGCGGGATCTACGAGCAGTACTTC CASSKYLSGIYEQYF
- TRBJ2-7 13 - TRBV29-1 TGCAGCGTTGCGCGGGGGCCAGGGGACGAGCAGTACTTC CSVARGPGDEQYF
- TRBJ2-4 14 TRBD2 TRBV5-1 TGCGCCAGCAGCTTAGGACTAGCGGAAAACATTCAGTACTTC CASSLGLAENIQYF
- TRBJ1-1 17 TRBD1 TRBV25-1 TGTGCCAGCAGGGGGGTGGGACAGGGTTCCCCGAACACTGAAGCTTTCTTT CASRGVGQGSPNTEAFF